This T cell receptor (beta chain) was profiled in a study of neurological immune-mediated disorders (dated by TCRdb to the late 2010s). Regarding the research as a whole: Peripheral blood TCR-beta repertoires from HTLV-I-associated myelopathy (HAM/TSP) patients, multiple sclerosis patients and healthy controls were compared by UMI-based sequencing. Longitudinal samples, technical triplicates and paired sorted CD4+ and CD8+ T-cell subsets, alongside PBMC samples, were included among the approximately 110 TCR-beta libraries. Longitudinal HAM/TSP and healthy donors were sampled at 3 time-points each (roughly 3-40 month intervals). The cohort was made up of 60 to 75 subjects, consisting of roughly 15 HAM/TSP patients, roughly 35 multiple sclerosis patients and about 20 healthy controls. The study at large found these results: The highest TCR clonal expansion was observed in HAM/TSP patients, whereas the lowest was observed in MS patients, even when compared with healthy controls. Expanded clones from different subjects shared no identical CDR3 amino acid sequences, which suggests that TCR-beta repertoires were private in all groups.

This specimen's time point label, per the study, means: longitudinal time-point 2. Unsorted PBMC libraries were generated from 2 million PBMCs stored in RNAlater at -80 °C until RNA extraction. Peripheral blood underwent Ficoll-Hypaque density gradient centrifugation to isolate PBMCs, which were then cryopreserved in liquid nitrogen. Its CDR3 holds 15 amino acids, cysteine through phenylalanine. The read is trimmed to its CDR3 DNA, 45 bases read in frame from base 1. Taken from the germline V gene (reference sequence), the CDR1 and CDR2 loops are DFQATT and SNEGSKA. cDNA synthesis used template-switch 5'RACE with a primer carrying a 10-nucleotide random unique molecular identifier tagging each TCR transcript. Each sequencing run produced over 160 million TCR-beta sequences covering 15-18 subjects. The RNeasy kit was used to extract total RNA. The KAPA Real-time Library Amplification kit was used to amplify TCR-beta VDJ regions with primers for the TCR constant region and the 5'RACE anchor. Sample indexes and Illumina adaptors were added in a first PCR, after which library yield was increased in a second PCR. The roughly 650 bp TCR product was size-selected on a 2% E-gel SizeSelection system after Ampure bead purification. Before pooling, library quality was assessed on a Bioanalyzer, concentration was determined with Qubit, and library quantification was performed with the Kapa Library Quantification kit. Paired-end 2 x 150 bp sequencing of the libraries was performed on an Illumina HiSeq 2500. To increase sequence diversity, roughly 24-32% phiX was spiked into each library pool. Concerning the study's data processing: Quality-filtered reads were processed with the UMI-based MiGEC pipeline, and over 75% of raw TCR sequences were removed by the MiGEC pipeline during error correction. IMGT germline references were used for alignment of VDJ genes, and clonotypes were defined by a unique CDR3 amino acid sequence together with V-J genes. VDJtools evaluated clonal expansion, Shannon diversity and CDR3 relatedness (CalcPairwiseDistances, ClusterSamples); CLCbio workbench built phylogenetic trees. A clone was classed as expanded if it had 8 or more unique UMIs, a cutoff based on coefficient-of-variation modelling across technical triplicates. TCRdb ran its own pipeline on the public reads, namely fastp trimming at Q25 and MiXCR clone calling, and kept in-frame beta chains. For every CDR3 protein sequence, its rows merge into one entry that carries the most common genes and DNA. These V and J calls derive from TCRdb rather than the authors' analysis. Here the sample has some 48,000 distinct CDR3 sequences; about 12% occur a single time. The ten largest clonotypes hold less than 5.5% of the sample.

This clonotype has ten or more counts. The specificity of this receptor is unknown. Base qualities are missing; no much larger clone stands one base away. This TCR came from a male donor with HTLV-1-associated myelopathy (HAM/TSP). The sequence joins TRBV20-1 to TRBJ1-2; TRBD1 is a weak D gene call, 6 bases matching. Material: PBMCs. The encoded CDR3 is CTSPGPFAGAVSYTF. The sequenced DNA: TGCACCTCACCCGGGCCGTTTGCGGGGGCTGTGAGCTACACCTTC.